Listed below are T cell receptor beta chains from one sample, sequenced in a study of OX40 agonist ivuxolimab in advanced cancers. Method: immunoSEQ multiplex PCR; TCRdb's copy keeps in-frame clones and lacks some. The table shows roughly 48,000 clones, with about 83% occurring only once. The sequencing here drew on CD4+ or CD8+ T cells sorted from blood, taken in a trial of the OX40 agonist ivuxolimab. The receptors here all came from an adult with an advanced solid tumor such as melanoma, head and neck, liver or kidney cancer. The CDR3 runs from the conserved cysteine through the conserved F or W. The order of the fields is clone size, J gene, D gene, V gene, CDR3 protein, CDR3 DNA. The D gene is left open where the match is weak. Clone size, where shown, is once, few, many, or a class for clones that have expanded.

- | TRBJ2-3 | - | TRBV6-1 | CASSERQAPYTDTQYF | TGTGCCAGCAGTGAACGACAGGCGCCCTACACAGATACGCAGTATTTT
- | TRBJ2-5 | - | TRBV4-3 | CASSQDGAVDTNQETQYF | TGCGCCAGCAGCCAAGATGGGGCAGTCGATACCAATCAAGAGACCCAGTACTTC
- | TRBJ2-7 | TRBD1 | TRBV4-1 | CASSPKTRWTGSSYEQYF | TGCGCCAGCAGCCCCAAGACGAGGTGGACAGGGAGCTCCTACGAGCAGTACTTC
- | TRBJ2-7 | - | TRBV14 | CASSTAPGSSYEQYF | TGTGCCAGCAGCACGGCACCAGGGAGCTCCTACGAGCAGTACTTC
- | TRBJ1-1 | TRBD1 | TRBV5-1 | CASSLVPIRGQWDTEAFF | TGCGCCAGCAGCTTGGTCCCTATCAGGGGGCAGTGGGACACTGAAGCTTTCTTT
- | TRBJ1-2 | TRBD1 | TRBV5-6 | CASSFYRGPTDGYTF | TGTGCCAGCAGTTTCTACAGGGGGCCTACAGATGGCTACACCTTC
- | TRBJ1-1 | TRBD1 | TRBV7-6 | CASSSGGLATEAFF | TGTGCCAGCAGCTCAGGGGGCTTGGCGACTGAAGCTTTCTTT
- | TRBJ2-7 | TRBD2 | TRBV19 | CASSIKGLGISYEQYF | TGTGCCAGTAGTATTAAGGGACTAGGAATAAGCTACGAGCAGTACTTC
- | TRBJ1-5 | - | TRBV27 | CASSLSVNQPQHF | TGTGCCAGCAGTTTATCTGTTAATCAGCCCCAGCATTTT
- | TRBJ2-7 | - | TRBV10-2 | CASSEAGTFSYEQYF | TGCGCCAGCAGTGAGGCGGGGACCTTCTCCTACGAGCAGTACTTC
- | TRBJ1-2 | - | TRBV9 | CASSQVGPNYGYTF | TGTGCCAGCAGCCAGGTGGGGCCCAACTATGGCTACACCTTC
- | TRBJ2-7 | TRBD2 | TRBV6-5 | CASSWGLAPYEQYF | TGTGCCAGCAGCTGGGGACTAGCTCCCTACGAGCAGTACTTC
once | TRBJ1-3 | - | TRBV20-1 | CSARAPNTIYF | TGCAGTGCTCGAGCCCCAAACACCATATATTTT
- | TRBJ2-7 | TRBD1 | TRBV14 | CASSRPGQGSPYEQYF | TGTGCCAGCAGCCGGCCGGGACAGGGTAGTCCCTACGAGCAGTACTTC
- | TRBJ1-4 | - | TRBV11-2 | CARELGGTRQEKLFF | TGTGCCAGAGAACTGGGCGGGACAAGGCAAGAAAAACTGTTTTTT
- | TRBJ2-7 | - | TRBV4-3 | CASSQELGQVLREQYF | TGCGCCAGCAGCCAAGAATTGGGCCAGGTTCTGCGTGAGCAGTACTTC
- | TRBJ1-3 | - | TRBV7-2 | CASSFSDTIYF | TGTGCCAGCAGCTTCTCAGACACCATATATTTT
once | TRBJ2-7 | TRBD2 | TRBV11-2 | CASSLVAGLQYEQYF | TGTGCCAGCAGCTTAGTGGCGGGACTACAATACGAGCAGTACTTC
once | TRBJ2-2 | - | TRBV9 | CASSVSSRVGGQTGELFF | TGTGCCAGCAGCGTAAGCAGCCGGGTGGGGGGCCAAACCGGGGAGCTGTTTTTT
- | TRBJ2-2 | TRBD2 | TRBV29-1 | CSVDSGSADTGELFF | TGCAGCGTTGATAGCGGGAGCGCCGACACCGGGGAGCTGTTTTTT
medium-sized | TRBJ1-6 | - | TRBV4-1 | CASSPDWSSYNSPLHF | TGCGCCAGCAGCCCGGACTGGAGCTCCTATAATTCACCCCTCCACTTT
- | TRBJ2-5 | TRBD2 | TRBV13 | CASSSGLAGPGYF | TGTGCCAGCAGCTCAGGACTAGCGGGGCCCGGGTACTTC
- | TRBJ1-1 | - | TRBV2 | CASSESPTEPNTEAFF | TGTGCCAGCAGTGAAAGCCCCACCGAACCGAACACTGAAGCTTTCTTT
- | TRBJ2-3 | - | TRBV13 | CASSLVAGRESDTQYF | TGTGCCAGCAGCTTAGTGGCGGGACGGGAGTCAGATACGCAGTATTTT
- | TRBJ2-5 | TRBD1 | TRBV2 | CASRTTTGEETQYF | TGTGCCAGCAGGACTACCACAGGGGAAGAGACCCAGTACTTC
- | TRBJ2-1 | - | TRBV11-3 | CASSLGHGIQQFF | TGTGCCAGCAGCTTGGGTCACGGCATTCAGCAGTTCTTC
- | TRBJ2-3 | - | TRBV13 | CASSLLQGTDTQYF | TGTGCCAGCAGCCTACTCCAGGGCACAGATACGCAGTATTTT
once | TRBJ2-5 | - | TRBV2 | CAGTDPLRAKETQYF | TGTGCCGGAACGGACCCCCTTAGGGCCAAAGAGACCCAGTACTTC
- | TRBJ1-3 | TRBD1 | TRBV11-3 | CASSRQGASFSGNTIYF | TGTGCCAGCAGCCGACAGGGGGCATCATTCTCTGGAAACACCATATATTTT
- | TRBJ2-1 | - | TRBV7-3 | CASSLRANSYNEQFF | TGTGCCAGCAGCTTAAGGGCCAACTCCTACAATGAGCAGTTCTTC
- | TRBJ2-4 | TRBD1 | TRBV4-3 | CASSHLTGELVQYF | TGCGCCAGCAGCCACCTGACAGGGGAACTTGTTCAGTACTTC
- | TRBJ2-2 | TRBD1 | TRBV27 | CASRIITTGGNTGELFF | TGTGCCAGCAGAATTATTACGACAGGGGGTAACACCGGGGAGCTGTTTTTT
- | TRBJ2-7 | - | TRBV9 | CASSVAGEVYEQYF | TGTGCCAGCAGCGTAGCCGGGGAGGTCTACGAGCAGTACTTC
- | TRBJ2-7 | - | TRBV6-5 | CASSYSTGTYEQYF | TGTGCCAGCAGTTACTCGACCGGTACCTACGAGCAGTACTTC
few | TRBJ1-5 | - | TRBV11-3 | CASSAYSNQPQHF | TGTGCCAGCAGCGCATATAGCAATCAGCCCCAGCATTTT
- | TRBJ2-1 | TRBD2 | TRBV13 | CASSPAGTSSYNEQFF | TGTGCCAGCAGTCCAGCCGGGACTAGTTCCTACAATGAGCAGTTCTTC
- | TRBJ1-1 | - | TRBV19 | CASSLAVNTEAFF | TGTGCCAGTAGTTTGGCGGTGAACACTGAAGCTTTCTTT
- | TRBJ2-1 | - | TRBV14 | CASTWGLATYNEQFF | TGTGCCAGCACCTGGGGCCTAGCCACCTACAATGAGCAGTTCTTC
- | TRBJ2-1 | - | TRBV19 | CASSNGLNSYNEQFF | TGTGCCAGTAGTAACGGGCTAAACTCCTACAATGAGCAGTTCTTC
- | TRBJ1-1 | TRBD1 | TRBV25-1 | CASSEWAGTETEAFF | TGTGCCAGCAGTGAATGGGCAGGGACAGAAACTGAAGCTTTCTTT
- | TRBJ1-5 | - | TRBV5-1 | CASSLGGASNQPQHF | TGCGCCAGCAGCTTGGGGGGGGCGAGCAATCAGCCCCAGCATTTT
- | TRBJ2-7 | TRBD2 | TRBV7-3 | CASSPGGGTSYEQYF | TGTGCCAGCAGCCCCGGGGGGGGGACTTCCTACGAGCAGTACTTC
- | TRBJ1-2 | - | TRBV18 | CASSPRGAGYYNYGYTF | TGTGCCAGCTCACCTCGGGGTGCAGGGTACTATAACTATGGCTACACCTTC
- | TRBJ1-2 | - | TRBV30 | CAWSGDGAGGYTF | TGTGCCTGGAGTGGAGACGGTGCTGGGGGCTACACCTTC
- | TRBJ2-2 | TRBD2 | TRBV25-1 | CASSDRDAGGNTGELFF | TGTGCCAGCAGCGACCGTGACGCGGGGGGGAACACCGGGGAGCTGTTTTTT
- | TRBJ1-1 | - | TRBV27 | CASSFGGLGTEAFF | TGTGCCAGCAGTTTTGGGGGGCTGGGCACTGAAGCTTTCTTT
- | TRBJ2-3 | - | TRBV9 | CASSVETATDTQYF | TGTGCCAGCAGCGTAGAGACCGCCACAGATACGCAGTATTTT
- | TRBJ1-2 | - | TRBV6-6 | CASSYSAGQGSTF | TGTGCCAGCAGTTACTCAGCAGGCCAGGGAAGCACCTTC
- | TRBJ2-7 | TRBD1 | TRBV7-2 | CASSLARMGQSPYEQYF | TGTGCCAGCAGCTTAGCGAGAATGGGACAGTCACCCTACGAGCAGTACTTC